This entry features one T cell receptor (beta chain) sequence. The data stem from a study of T cells after yellow fever vaccination. TCRdb used MiXCR to reprocess the 5' RACE reads, holding one entry per CDR3 protein. The sample holds approximately 300,000 distinct CDR3 sequences, about 10% seen once. V lost 6 bases, J lost 1 base, and 12 bases lay in between. The CDR3 length is 15 residues. Germline values: CDR1 SNHLY, CDR2 FYNNEI. V gene TRBV2 combines with J gene TRBJ2-2; possible D gene TRBD1, 6 bases. The specimen comprised CD4+ T cells sorted from PBMCs, sampled 45 days after the yellow fever booster vaccination. This TCR was recovered from a man aged 18-30 years who received the YFV17D yellow fever vaccine. CDR3 DNA: TGTGCCAGCAGCGTAGACAGGCGGAACACCGGGGAGCTGTTTTTT. It yields the protein CASSVDRRNTGELFF. Using reference TRBV2 and TRBJ2-2 for the parts outside the CDR3, the full variable domain is EPEVTQTPSHQVTQMGQEVILRCVPISNHLYFYWYRQILGQKVEFLVSFYNNEISEKSEIFDDQFSVERPDGSNFTLKIRSTKLEDSAMYFCASSVDRRNTGELFFGEGSRLTVL.